One T cell receptor beta chain is described in this entry. The antigen remains unidentified. CD8 cells regarded as naive lacked CD45RO, were positively chosen for CCR7, and omitted terminally differentiated effector memory CD45RA+ cells. This entry belongs to a study of shared clonotypes between healthy human individuals. For the study at large: The cohort had two women and three men, ages 18 to 49.

The study's findings and limits: Several donors held about 4.5% of naive CD4 clonotypes in common.

Sorted-subset replicate PCR reactions contained approximately 190 ng DNA, corresponding to around 30,000 T cell genomes. As originally analysed: ImmunoSEQ only sent back junction sequences with no quality scores, so filtering was done differently. Assay: immunoSEQ multiplex PCR; the TCRdb copy retains only in-frame clones and omits some. Clonal size and the V and J genes are those of that table, whereas D and trimming came from the DNA. The sample has 600,000 or so clones, roughly 98% seen once. The ends were cut back, 0 bases at V and 0 bases at J, with 11 bases in the middle. Looked up from germline, CDR1 is MNHNS and CDR2 is SASEGT. The CDR3 contains 16 residues.

This chain uses TRBV6-1 with TRBJ1-1; no clear D gene. This TCR was recovered from a man younger than 45 in good health. Sequences were obtained from naive CD8+ T cells sorted from blood. The CDR3 sequence: CASSEASRRMNTEAFF. The CDR3 DNA reads as TGTGCCAGCAGTGAAGCGAGCAGAAGAATGAACACTGAAGCTTTCTTT.